This passage covers 23 T cell receptor beta chains from one sample sequenced in a study of blood T cell repertoires in COVID-19. Generated by immunoSEQ multiplex PCR, the TCRdb table keeps only in-frame clones and is missing some. Here the sample spans about 400,000 clones, just under 90% being singletons. What was sequenced was PBMCs or T cells enriched from blood (not recorded which). These receptors were collected from a woman aged 30 to 39 who had recovered from COVID-19.

V gene TRBV2 combines with J gene TRBJ2-5; D might be TRBD1 (6 bases). This CDR3 contains 16 residues. V was pared by 11 bases and J by 6 bases, with 28 bases between. Germline CDR1 and CDR2: SNHLY and FYNNEI. CDR3 residues: CAVGVQGGGRGKTQYF. As DNA, the CDR3 is TGTGCCGTTGGAGTACAGGGCGGAGGTAGAGGGAAGACCCAGTACTTC.

This clone came up once. This rearrangement joins TRBV5-1 to TRBJ1-1; D ambiguous. CDR3 length: 13 amino acids. Germline V gene sequence: CDR1 SGHRS, CDR2 YFSETQ. V was cut by 1 base and J by 3 bases, with 7 bases left in between. The CDR3 DNA reads as TGCGCCAGCAGCTTGCGGAGGGACACTGAAGCTTTCTTT. It is translated as CASSLRRDTEAFF.

V gene TRBV7-9 combines with J gene TRBJ1-2; D might be TRBD1 (6 bases). Looked up from germline, CDR1 is SEHNR and CDR2 is FQNEAQ (reference sequence). The V gene lost 1 base and the J gene lost 3 bases, with 12 bases spanning the gap. The CDR3 is 15 residues long. CDR3 protein: CASSLVAGDDYGYTF. The CDR3, as DNA: TGTGCCAGCAGCTTAGTCGCAGGGGATGACTATGGCTACACCTTC.

In its sample, this clone was seen once. The chain couples TRBV28 to TRBJ1-1, with D tentatively TRBD1 (6 bases). From germline, CDR1 is MDHEN and CDR2 SYDVKM. CDR3 size: 14 residues. V was trimmed by 5 bases and J by 5 bases, leaving 15 bases between them. The CDR3 region has the DNA TGTGCCAGCAGTACTCCGGGACAATATACTGAAGCTTTCTTT. Encoded protein: CASSTPGQYTEAFF.

The chain has TRBV30 and TRBJ1-1, with TRBD1 as a possible D gene (6 bases). Germline V CDR1 and CDR2: GTSNPN, SVGIG (reference sequence). V was trimmed by 5 bases and J by 0 bases, leaving 10 bases between them. The CDR3 sequence is 13 residues long. The CDR3 sequence: CAWGGQLNTEAFF. In DNA form, the CDR3 reads TGTGCCTGGGGAGGACAGCTGAACACTGAAGCTTTCTTT.

V is TRBV11-2 and J is TRBJ1-3, with D unclear. The CDR3 sequence is 16 residues long. Germline lookup yields CDR1 SGHAT and CDR2 FQNNGV. Trimming removed 5 bases at V and 0 bases at J, with 14 bases between. As DNA, the CDR3 is TGTGCCAGCAGCGTAGGTGGGCGTTACTCTGGAAACACCATATATTTT. It is translated as CASSVGGRYSGNTIYF.

This clone showed up just once. At one of its ends the junction is not consistent with the germline gene, which may arise from a read error. V and J are TRBV10-2 and TRBJ2-2; D possibly corresponds to TRBD1 (5 bases). This CDR3 has 14 residues. Germline V CDR1 and CDR2: WSHSY, SAAADI. DNA of the CDR3: TGCGCCACCAGTGCCACGACAGCCACCGGGGAGCTGTTTTTT. Amino acids: CATSATTATGELFF.

This chain joins TRBV5-4 and TRBJ2-1, with 8 positions matching TRBD2. J gave up 8 bases and V 2 bases, and 18 bases lay outside the gene matches. Germline CDR1 SGHNT, CDR2 YYREEE (reference sequence). The CDR3 is 18 amino acids. CDR3 nucleotide sequence: TGTGCCAGCAGCTTTACCGGACCGGGGGGGTATCATGGCCATGAGCAGTTCTTC. Translated: CASSFTGPGGYHGHEQFF.

The V call is TRBV10-3, the J call TRBJ2-1; D perhaps matches TRBD1 (5 bases). The CDR3 has 18 residues. V was cut by 2 bases and J by 4 bases, with 21 bases left in between. CDR1 is ENHRY and CDR2 is SYGVKD in the germline V gene. The CDR3 sequence is CAISEEPPGPGRYNEQFF. In nucleotides, the CDR3 is TGTGCCATCAGTGAGGAACCCCCAGGGCCTGGACGTTACAATGAGCAGTTCTTC.

CDR3 DNA sequence: TGTGCCAGCAGTGTCACTAGCGGGAGGGGGTCCTACAATGAGCAGTTCTTC. Amino acids: CASSVTSGRGSYNEQFF. The chain joins TRBV6-4 to TRBJ2-1, with 13 bases lining up with TRBD2. CDR3 size: 17 residues. Germline loops: CDR1 MRHNA, CDR2 SNTAGT. The V and J ends lost 4 bases and 1 base, in that order; junction bases with no gene match: 4.

V and J are TRBV4-1 and TRBJ2-1; 9 positions match TRBD1. Trimming at V came to 0 bases and at J to 5 bases, leaving 2 bases not matched to a gene. Germline loops: CDR1 MGHRA, CDR2 YSYEKL. The CDR3 is made up of 15 amino acids. In nucleotides, the CDR3 is TGCGCCAGCAGCCAAGATGGACAGGGGAACAATGAGCAGTTCTTC. Amino acid sequence: CASSQDGQGNNEQFF.

V usage is TRBV15 and J usage is TRBJ2-3; no reliable D call. This CDR3 is built from 11 residues. V lost 4 bases, J lost 3 bases, and 2 bases lay in between. Germline V gene data show CDR1 as LNHNV and CDR2 as YYDKDF (reference sequence). CDR3 DNA sequence: TGTGCCACCAGCACAACAGATACGCAGTATTTT. Amino acid sequence: CATSTTDTQYF.

This chain connects TRBV7-9 to TRBJ2-2; 11 nucleotides match TRBD1. This CDR3 spans 15 amino acids. Germline V lookup: CDR1 SEHNR, CDR2 FQNEAQ (reference sequence). Losses at the gene ends were 4 bases for V and 6 bases for J; bases not matched to a gene: 4. CDR3 sequence: CASSSGQGVSGELFF. The CDR3 DNA reads TGTGCCAGCAGCTCGGGACAGGGGGTATCCGGGGAGCTGTTTTTT.

In this sample, this clone turned up once. The chain links TRBV6-5 to TRBJ2-2, with 11 bases aligning to TRBD1. CDR1 and CDR2 (germline): MNHEY, SVGAGI. This CDR3 has 16 amino acids. J lost 4 bases, V lost 2 bases, and 3 bases had no gene match. The CDR3 region has the DNA TGTGCCAGCAGTTACCTAGGGACAGGGGGCACCGGGGAGCTGTTTTTT. Translating gives CASSYLGTGGTGELFF.

The rearrangement joins TRBV9 to TRBJ1-2; 8 positions agree with TRBD1. The CDR3 runs 14 residues. V shed 5 bases and J 2 bases; nucleotides not matched to a gene: 5. In germline, CDR1 is SGDLS, CDR2 YYNGEE. The CDR3 DNA sequence: TGTGCCAGCAGGGCCGGACAGGGAAACTATGGCTACACCTTC. Protein product: CASRAGQGNYGYTF.

V and J are TRBV4-2 and TRBJ1-5, with TRBD1 matching over 11 bases. Germline loops: CDR1 LGHNA, CDR2 YNFKEQ. The CDR3 has 17 residues. The junction had 7 bases not matched to a gene; V was cut back by 0 bases and J by 6 bases. The DNA for the CDR3 is TGTGCCAGCAGCCAAGAAGGGACAGGGGGTTGGGGTCAGCCCCAGCATTTT. Protein product: CASSQEGTGGWGQPQHF.

This clone was found once. CDR3 residues: CASSLTQRGAPQYF. CDR3 bases: TGTGCCAGCAGCTTGACACAACGGGGTGCGCCCCAGTACTTC. The chain employs TRBV5-6 and TRBJ2-5; D possibly corresponds to TRBD2 (5 bases). This CDR3 contains 14 residues. Germline CDR1 and CDR2: SGHDT and YYEEEE. The V and J ends lost 1 base and 9 bases respectively, with 16 bases between them.

This chain joins TRBV7-3 and TRBJ2-1; 10 bases fit TRBD2. This CDR3 has 15 amino acids. After removal of 2 bases from V and 8 bases from J, the junction contained 6 bases not matched to a gene. CDR1 is SGHTA and CDR2 is FQGTGA in the germline V gene. The DNA for the CDR3 is TGTGCCAGCAGCTTATCTCTAGCGGGAGTGGATGAGCAGTTCTTC. It encodes CASSLSLAGVDEQFF.

This chain joins TRBV5-5 and TRBJ2-3; D is undetermined. The germline V gene has CDR1 SGHKS and CDR2 YYEKEE (reference sequence). This CDR3 region has 13 residues. Trimming shortened V by 0 bases and J by 7 bases, and 9 bases separated the two germline ends. The CDR3 DNA reads TGTGCCAGCAGCTTGGAACCAGGCCATACGCAGTATTTT. Amino acids: CASSLEPGHTQYF.

The rearrangement joins TRBV7-8 to TRBJ2-2, with D maybe TRBD2 (7 bases). The CDR3 spans 15 residues. Germline V CDR1 and CDR2: SGHVS, FQNEAQ. Trimming removed 5 bases from V and 5 bases from J, with 15 bases in between. The CDR3 reads CASSLMGGLTGELFF. The DNA for the CDR3 is TGTGCCAGCAGCCTAATGGGGGGGCTAACCGGGGAGCTGTTTTTT.

This clone showed up just a few times. The chain couples TRBV30 to TRBJ1-2; 7 bases match TRBD1. CDR3 length: 14 residues. J gave up 2 bases and V 3 bases, and 6 bases lay outside the gene matches. Germline CDR1 GTSNPN, CDR2 SVGIG (reference sequence). The chain's CDR3 is CAWSGDRENYGYTF. The CDR3 nucleotides are TGTGCCTGGAGCGGGGACAGAGAAAACTATGGCTACACCTTC.

The V gene is TRBV5-1, the J gene TRBJ2-1; 14 nucleotides align to TRBD2. The CDR3 totals 16 residues. With V trimmed by 0 bases and J by 8 bases, 4 bases remained unmatched. CDR1 is SGHRS and CDR2 is YFSETQ in the germline V gene. The CDR3 reads CASSLVGTSGSYEQFF. The CDR3 coding sequence is TGCGCCAGCAGCTTGGTGGGGACTAGCGGGAGCTATGAGCAGTTCTTC.

This clone has only one observation. CDR3 loop: CASSTELAGANNEQFF. DNA of the CDR3: TGCGCCAGCAGCACGGAACTAGCGGGAGCCAACAATGAGCAGTTCTTC. The chain has TRBV5-1 and TRBJ2-1, with 11 nucleotides matching TRBD2. Trimming cost V 4 bases and J 5 bases; bases outside gene matches: 8. This CDR3 spans 16 amino acids. Germline lookup yields CDR1 SGHRS and CDR2 YFSETQ.